Shown below are 21 T cell receptor beta chains from a single sample sequenced in a study of control samples from healthy donors and cancer patients. Assay used: immunoSEQ multiplex PCR; TCRdb lists only in-frame clones, some missing. The table has 90,000 to 130,000 clones, around 80% seen once; the top ten hold approximately 7%. The sample taken for sequencing was blood. The source of these receptors is a man younger than 30 in good health.

The chain carries TRBV2 and TRBJ2-4; D not resolved. The V gene's germline CDR1 is SNHLY and CDR2 FYNNEI. V was trimmed by 3 bases and J by 0 bases, leaving 9 bases between them. CDR3 length: 15 residues. This chain's CDR3 is CASSDRSLAKNIQYF. The CDR3 DNA sequence: TGTGCCAGCAGTGATCGAAGTCTAGCCAAAAACATTCAGTACTTC.

The rearrangement links TRBV2 to TRBJ1-4; D might be TRBD1 (5 bases). The CDR3 consists of 18 residues. The germline V gene encodes CDR1 SNHLY and CDR2 FYNNEI. V was clipped by 2 bases and J by 4 bases, with 20 bases between them. The CDR3 protein is CASSESPLLRGYNEKLFF. DNA for the CDR3: TGTGCCAGCAGTGAATCCCCTCTCTTAAGGGGATATAATGAAAAACTGTTTTTT.

This clone was counted a single time. The rearrangement links TRBV7-9 to TRBJ2-1; D not certain. Germline CDR1 SEHNR, CDR2 FQNEAQ (reference sequence). V dropped 0 bases and J dropped 5 bases, with 8 bases sitting between them. The CDR3 covers 14 residues. Here the CDR3 reads CASSLALSNNEQFF. The CDR3 DNA reads TGTGCCAGCAGCTTAGCGCTCTCAAACAATGAGCAGTTCTTC.

V is TRBV27 and J is TRBJ1-2, with 12 bases matching TRBD1. The CDR3 totals 18 residues. In germline, CDR1 is MNHEY, CDR2 SMNVEV (reference sequence). The V and J ends lost 0 bases and 3 bases, in that order; junction bases with no gene match: 8. Here the CDR3 reads CASSLSGTGGRGYYGYTF. CDR3 DNA: TGTGCCAGCAGTTTATCGGGGACAGGGGGCCGAGGGTACTATGGCTACACCTTC.

This clone has just one count. The CDR3 reads CASRIGINYGYTF. The CDR3 region has the DNA TGTGCCAGCAGGATAGGCATTAACTATGGCTACACCTTC. This chain connects TRBV6-4 to TRBJ1-2; D is uncertain. With 6 bases removed from V and 1 base from J, the gap between germline ends came to 9 bases. This CDR3 has 13 residues. Germline-derived CDR1 and CDR2 are MRHNA and SNTAGT.

This chain connects TRBV5-4 to TRBJ2-7; no clear D. Trimming shortened V by 9 bases and J by 2 bases, and 15 bases separated the two germline ends. The CDR3 loop spans 13 amino acids. Germline CDR1 is SGHNT and CDR2 is YYREEE (reference sequence). In DNA, the CDR3 is TGTGCCACGGAATCAGACACCACCTACGAGCAGTACGTC. Its protein product is CATESDTTYEQYV.

CDR3 coding DNA: TGTGCCTGGAGTGTGGCTAGACGAGAGACCCAGTACTTC. Its protein product is CAWSVARRETQYF. The chain combines TRBV30 with TRBJ2-5; D remains unclear. In germline, CDR1 is GTSNPN, CDR2 SVGIG (reference sequence). This CDR3 region has 13 residues. The germline V and J ends were trimmed by 0 bases and 4 bases, with 9 bases remaining between them. The entire variable domain, with the rest obtained from reference TRBV30 and TRBJ2-5, is as follows: SQTIHQWPATLVQPVGSPLSLECTVEGTSNPNLYWYRQAAGRGLQLLFYSVGIGQISSEVPQNLSASRPQDRQFILSSKKLLLSDSGFYLCAWSVARRETQYFGPGTRLLVL.

J is TRBJ2-3 and V is TRBV30, with D maybe TRBD1 (6 bases). Trimming left V 8 bases short and J 1 base short, with 16 bases between. The CDR3 is made up of 14 amino acids. CDR1 and CDR2 from the germline V gene are GTSNPN and SVGIG (reference sequence). The CDR3 DNA follows: TGTGCCATAAACACAGGGATGGGCACAGATACGCAGTATTTT. Amino acid sequence: CAINTGMGTDTQYF.

This clone was seen only a few times. The rearrangement uses TRBV25-1 and TRBJ2-5, with D possibly matching TRBD2 (6 bases). V shed 2 bases and J shed 5 bases, with 12 bases lying between them. The CDR3 covers 14 residues. Looked up from germline, CDR1 is MGHDK and CDR2 is SYGVNS. CDR3 sequence reads: CASSEPGLKETQYF. The CDR3 DNA follows: TGTGCCAGCAGTGAACCGGGACTCAAGGAGACCCAGTACTTC.

This rearrangement joins TRBV3-1 (or the pseudogene TRBV3-2) to TRBJ2-3, with unresolved D. CDR1 LGHDT and CDR2 YNNKEL come from the germline V gene (reference sequence). Trimming cost V 0 bases and J 1 base, with 11 bases left between them. The CDR3 is made up of 16 amino acids. CDR3 sequence reads: CASSQDRNRCTDTQYF. The CDR3 nucleotides read TGTGCCAGCAGCCAAGATCGGAACAGATGCACAGATACGCAGTATTTT.

This chain links TRBV9 with TRBJ2-3; perhaps TRBD1 as D (5 bases). V lost 2 bases, J lost 0 bases, and 13 bases lay in between. The CDR3 loop spans 16 amino acids. CDR1 SGDLS and CDR2 YYNGEE come from the germline V gene. The CDR3 DNA reads TGTGCCAGCAGCGTTACATCAGGGCGCAGCACAGATACGCAGTATTTT. The encoded protein is CASSVTSGRSTDTQYF.

The V call is TRBV14, the J call TRBJ1-2; D may be TRBD1 (5 bases). In germline, CDR1 is SGHDN, CDR2 FVKESK. V lost 1 base and J 4 bases, leaving 13 bases between the germline ends. The CDR3 has 15 amino acids. This chain's CDR3 is CASSQVRDPIYGYTF. CDR3 bases: TGTGCCAGCAGCCAAGTTCGGGACCCAATCTATGGCTACACCTTC.

This clone was detected only a few times. The chain links TRBV2 to TRBJ2-2; D is perhaps TRBD1 (6 bases). The germline V gene encodes CDR1 SNHLY and CDR2 FYNNEI. The CDR3 runs to 12 residues. Trimming pared 7 bases from V and 6 bases from J, leaving 9 bases between. CDR3 DNA: TGTGCCAGCACAGGGGACGCCGGGGAGCTGTTTTTT. Translation: CASTGDAGELFF.

The chain couples TRBV5-4 to TRBJ2-1, with 8 positions matching TRBD1. CDR3 length: 15 amino acids. With V trimmed by 0 bases and J by 14 bases, 13 bases remained unmatched. Germline V gene data show CDR1 as SGHNT and CDR2 as YYREEE (reference sequence). The DNA for the CDR3 is TGTGCCAGCAGCTTGGACCAGGGGGCGCGCCGTCCAAAGTTCTTC. This translates into CASSLDQGARRPKFF.

This clone has only a few counts. The V call is TRBV19, the J call TRBJ2-3; TRBD2 agrees at 7 bases. CDR3 length equals 16 residues. The trim removed 5 bases at V and 4 bases at J, leaving 12 bases unmatched. Germline V lookup: CDR1 LNHDA, CDR2 SQIVND (reference sequence). The CDR3 spells CASSRGGAGVSDTQYF. CDR3 nucleotides: TGTGCCAGTAGTCGGGGCGGGGCGGGGGTCTCAGATACGCAGTATTTT.

The chain recombines TRBV7-9 with TRBJ1-3; TRBD1 might be the D (6 bases). V was shortened by 4 bases and J by 2 bases, with 15 bases between the two germline ends. The CDR3 runs 16 residues. Looked up from germline, CDR1 is SEHNR and CDR2 is FQNEAQ (reference sequence). CDR3 coding DNA: TGTGCCAGCAGCTCCGCGACGGGGGCTGCTGGAAACACCATATATTTT. As protein: CASSSATGAAGNTIYF.

This chain links TRBV25-1 with TRBJ2-1; D is possibly TRBD2 (6 bases). Trimming pared 7 bases from V and 5 bases from J, leaving 9 bases between. The CDR3 totals 12 residues. Germline-derived CDR1 and CDR2 are MGHDK and SYGVNS. CDR3 protein: CASNGGNNEQFF. The CDR3 region has the DNA TGTGCCAGCAATGGGGGGAACAATGAGCAGTTCTTC.

The rearrangement links TRBV28 to TRBJ1-1; D uncertain. Per the germline V gene, CDR1 is MDHEN and CDR2 is SYDVKM. Trimming removed 6 bases from V and 2 bases from J, with 4 bases in between. CDR3 length: 11 residues. CDR3 region: CASSVNTEAFF. The CDR3 nucleotides are TGTGCCAGCAGCGTAAACACTGAAGCTTTCTTT.

The J gene is TRBJ1-3, the V gene TRBV7-2; no clear D gene. The V gene's germline CDR1 is SGHTA and CDR2 FQGNSA. Between the trimmed V and J ends, which lost 1 base and 3 bases, there was a span of 7 bases. The CDR3 extends over 14 amino acids. In nucleotides, the CDR3 is TGTGCCAGCAGCTTAGGGGGAGGTGGAAACACCATATATTTT. It specifies CASSLGGGGNTIYF. Combining the CDR3 with reference TRBV7-2 and TRBJ1-3 gives the whole variable domain GAGVSQSPSNKVTEKGKDVELRCDPISGHTALYWYRQSLGQGLEFLIYFQGNSAPDKSGLPSDRFSAERTGGSVSTLTIQRTQQEDSAVYLCASSLGGGGNTIYFGEGSWLTVV.

The chain has TRBV10-1 and TRBJ1-4; 7 nucleotides align to TRBD1. Germline CDR1 and CDR2: WNHNN and SYGVQD (reference sequence). This CDR3 contains 16 residues. Germline trimming cut 8 bases from V and 6 bases from J; bases unmatched to any gene: 15. Here the CDR3 reads CASLDRDFQGDEKLFF. The CDR3 nucleotides read TGCGCCAGCCTAGACAGGGACTTTCAAGGAGATGAAAAACTGTTTTTT.

V is TRBV7-2 and J is TRBJ1-6; D may be TRBD1 (5 bases). Germline V gene data show CDR1 as SGHTA and CDR2 as FQGNSA. Trimming left V 5 bases short and J 5 bases short, with 13 bases between. CDR3 length: 15 residues. As DNA, the CDR3 is TGTGCCAGCAGCCCCACGGGGCTCGATAATTCACCCCTCCACTTT. It codes for CASSPTGLDNSPLHF. The full variable domain, completed using reference TRBV7-2 and TRBJ1-6, is GAGVSQSPSNKVTEKGKDVELRCDPISGHTALYWYRQSLGQGLEFLIYFQGNSAPDKSGLPSDRFSAERTGGSVSTLTIQRTQQEDSAVYLCASSPTGLDNSPLHFGNGTRLTVT.